The sequence of this T cell receptor beta chain was determined in a study of sequential checkpoint blockade in melanoma. Study-level information: Arm A got nivolumab then ipilimumab; arm B the reverse, 1:1. Both treatment sequences were followed by maintenance nivolumab.

CDR1 DFQATT and CDR2 SNEGSKA come from the germline V gene (reference sequence). Trimming cost V 5 bases and J 4 bases, with 3 bases left between them. CDR3 length: 10 residues. Treatment meaning: randomized to nivolumab then ipilimumab (arm A) or the reverse (arm B). No patient had prior DNA-damaging chemotherapy. From thawed PBMCs, live CD3+CD8+ cells negative for CD19 and CD56 were sorted. Sequencing was performed with immunoSEQ multiplex PCR; in TCRdb, only in-frame clones are kept and a portion is missing. Here the sample spans approximately 12,000 clones, about 75% being singletons. The clonotype originates from a human donor with melanoma. The V and J genes are TRBV20-1 and TRBJ2-1; D not certain. The sample here was CD8+ T cells sorted from blood (inferred from file names), taken from a patient given nivolumab and ipilimumab in sequence. The chain's CDR3 is CSAPYNEQFF. The DNA of the CDR3 is TGCAGTGCTCCGTACAATGAGCAGTTCTTC.